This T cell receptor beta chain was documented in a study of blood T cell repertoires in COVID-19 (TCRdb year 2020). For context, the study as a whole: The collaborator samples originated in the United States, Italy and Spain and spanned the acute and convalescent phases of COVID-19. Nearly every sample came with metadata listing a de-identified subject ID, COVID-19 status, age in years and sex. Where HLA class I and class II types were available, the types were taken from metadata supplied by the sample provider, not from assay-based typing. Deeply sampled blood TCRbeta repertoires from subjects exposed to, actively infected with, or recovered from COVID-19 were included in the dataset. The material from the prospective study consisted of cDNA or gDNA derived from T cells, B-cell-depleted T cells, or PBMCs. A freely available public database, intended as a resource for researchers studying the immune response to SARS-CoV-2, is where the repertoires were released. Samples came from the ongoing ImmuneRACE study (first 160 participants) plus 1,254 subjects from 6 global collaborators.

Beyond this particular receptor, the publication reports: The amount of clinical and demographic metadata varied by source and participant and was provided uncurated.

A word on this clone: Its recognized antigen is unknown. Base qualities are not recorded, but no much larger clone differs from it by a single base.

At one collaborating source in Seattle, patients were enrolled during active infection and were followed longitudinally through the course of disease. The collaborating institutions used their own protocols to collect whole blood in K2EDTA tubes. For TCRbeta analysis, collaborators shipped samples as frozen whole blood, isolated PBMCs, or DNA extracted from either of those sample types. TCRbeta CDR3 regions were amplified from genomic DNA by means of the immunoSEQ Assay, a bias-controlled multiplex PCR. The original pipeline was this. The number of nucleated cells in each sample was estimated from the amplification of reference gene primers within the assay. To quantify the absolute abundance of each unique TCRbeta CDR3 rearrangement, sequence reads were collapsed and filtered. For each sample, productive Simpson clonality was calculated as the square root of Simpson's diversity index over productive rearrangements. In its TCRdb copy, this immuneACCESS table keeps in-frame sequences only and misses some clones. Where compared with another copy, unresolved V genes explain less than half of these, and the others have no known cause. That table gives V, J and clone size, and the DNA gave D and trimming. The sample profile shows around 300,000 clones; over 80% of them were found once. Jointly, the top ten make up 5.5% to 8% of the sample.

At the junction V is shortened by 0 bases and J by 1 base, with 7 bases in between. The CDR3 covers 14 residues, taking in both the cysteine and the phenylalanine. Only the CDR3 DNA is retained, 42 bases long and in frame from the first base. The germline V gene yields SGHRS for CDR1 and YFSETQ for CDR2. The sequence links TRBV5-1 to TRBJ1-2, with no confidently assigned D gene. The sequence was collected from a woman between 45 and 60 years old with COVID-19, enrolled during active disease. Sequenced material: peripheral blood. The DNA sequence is TGCGCCAGCAGCTTGGCTAACAGTAACTATGGCTACACCTTC. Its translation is CASSLANSNYGYTF.